These 5 T cell receptor beta chains were all obtained from the same sample, sequenced in a study of blood T cell repertoires in COVID-19 (dated by TCRdb to the early 2020s). The library was made by the immunoSEQ multiplex PCR assay. TCRdb provides this immuneACCESS table in a form limited to in-frame rearrangements. Some clones are lacking; in checked studies, under half of them reflect an unresolved V gene, and why the rest are absent is not known. The sample includes some 120,000 clones, with around 85% observed a single time. Jointly, the top ten make up 17% of the sample. Sequenced: peripheral blood. All receptors derive from a man aged 25-45 years with COVID-19, enrolled during active disease.

J is TRBJ2-3 and V is TRBV9; D uncertain. The V and J ends lost 2 bases and 4 bases respectively, with 8 bases between them. CDR3 size: 13 residues. Germline V gene lookup returns CDR1 SGDLS and CDR2 YYNGEE. The CDR3 loop reads CASSVVPADTQYF. CDR3 bases: TGTGCCAGCAGCGTGGTGCCGGCAGATACGCAGTATTTT.

This chain uses TRBV28 with TRBJ2-3; TRBD1 matches 9 bases. CDR1 and CDR2 (germline): MDHEN, SYDVKM. CDR3 length: 17 amino acids. Germline trimming cut 2 bases from V and 0 bases from J; bases unmatched to any gene: 6. CDR3 coding DNA: TGTGCCAGCAGTTTAGGGTTCGGGACAGGGAGCACAGATACGCAGTATTTT. It translates to CASSLGFGTGSTDTQYF. The complete variable domain, with remaining parts taken from reference TRBV28 and TRBJ2-3, reads DVKVTQSSRYLVKRTGEKVFLECVQDMDHENMFWYRQDPGLGLRLIYFSYDVKMKEKGDIPEGYSVSREKKERFSLILESASTNQTSMYLCASSLGFGTGSTDTQYFGPGTRLTVL.

As regards this clone: Germline is not matched at one junction end, which may reflect a read error. The sample holds other DNA sequences that translate to the same CDR3. The rearrangement joins TRBV10-3 to TRBJ2-7; D possibly corresponds to TRBD1 (6 bases). Germline V gene lookup returns CDR1 ENHRY and CDR2 SYGVKD. CDR3 length: 14 residues. As DNA, the CDR3 is TGTGCCATCAGTGACTACAGGGATTCCTACGAGCAGTATTTC. It yields the protein CAISDYRDSYEQYF.

The genes are TRBV4-1 and TRBJ2-3, with D possibly being TRBD2 (6 bases). The ends were cut back, 0 bases at V and 7 bases at J, with 23 bases in the middle. Germline V gene lookup returns CDR1 MGHRA and CDR2 YSYEKL. The CDR3 length is 18 residues. The CDR3 reads CASSQDSQGDSLTYTQYF. CDR3 DNA: TGCGCCAGCAGCCAAGATTCGCAAGGGGACTCCTTGACGTATACGCAGTATTTT.

The chain is built from TRBV4-2 and TRBJ2-3; 9 nucleotides line up with TRBD2. J lost 2 bases, V lost 1 base, and 4 bases had no gene match. The CDR3 is 16 amino acids. Germline assignment: CDR1 LGHNA and CDR2 YNFKEQ. The CDR3, as DNA: TGTGCCAGCAGCCAAGGGCGGGAGGGATACACAGATACGCAGTATTTT. It translates to CASSQGREGYTDTQYF.